This TCR beta chain comes out of a study of T cells in Graves' hyperthyroidism and ophthalmopathy. This clonotype was recorded at least ten times. The antigen remains undetermined. Amplified TCR beta CDR3 regions came from RNA transcripts. The TCR CDR3 was amplified in a first-round RT-PCR using the HTBI primer set. Using its own MiXCR run on the multiplex PCR reads, TCRdb lists one record per CDR3 protein. The sample includes about 290,000 distinct CDR3 sequences, around 15% of them seen just once. The study left out patients who had uncontrolled infection, other autoimmune disease, pregnancy or lactation. The authors obtained PBMCs from about 9 ml of fresh peripheral blood. General study results and limits: Ophthalmopathy and stable hyperthyroidism were separated by a 13 V-J model.

The source of this sequence is a woman in her fifties or sixties with Graves' hyperthyroidism that later progressed to Graves' ophthalmopathy. The sequenced sample consisted of blood.

CDR3 coding DNA: TGTGCCAGCAGCTTAGTCGGCACAAACACTGAAGCTTTCTTT. Its translation: CASSLVGTNTEAFF. This rearrangement joins TRBV11-2 to TRBJ1-1; no clear D gene. The CDR3 loop spans 14 amino acids. Germline lookup yields CDR1 SGHAT and CDR2 FQNNGV. V was clipped by 1 base and J by 2 bases, with 8 bases between them.